Following are 22 T cell receptor beta chains from one sample sequenced in a study of blood T cell repertoires in COVID-19. TCRdb keeps only in-frame clones here, not all; method: immunoSEQ multiplex PCR. The sample holds tens of thousands of clones; under 90% are singletons and the top ten take approximately 44%. The sample comprised peripheral blood. The receptors were sampled from an elderly man with acute or convalescent COVID-19.

The rearrangement joins TRBV25-1 to TRBJ1-2, with D unclear. V lost 4 bases and J lost 5, with 8 bases in between. The CDR3 is made up of 12 amino acids. Germline-derived CDR1 and CDR2 are MGHDK and SYGVNS. DNA of the CDR3: TGTGCCAGCAGTGGAAGGAGGTATGGCTACACCTTC. The encoded protein is CASSGRRYGYTF.

The chain combines TRBV18 with TRBJ2-7; 12 positions agree with TRBD2. The junction had 7 bases not matched to a gene; V was cut back by 1 base and J by 9 bases. Per germline, CDR1 KGHSH and CDR2 LQKENI. The length of the CDR3 is 15 residues. This chain's CDR3 is CASSPRLAGEEAQYF. The CDR3 DNA is TGTGCCAGCTCACCACGACTAGCGGGAGAGGAAGCGCAGTACTTC.

The V call is TRBV7-8, the J call TRBJ2-7; the match to TRBD2 covers 11 bases. J gave up 7 bases and V 1 base, and 6 bases lay outside the gene matches. The germline gives CDR1 SGHVS, CDR2 FQNEAQ. The CDR3 is 15 residues long. The CDR3 DNA is TGTGCCAGCAGCTTAGAACTAGCGGGAGTCAATGAGCAGTACTTC. It translates to CASSLELAGVNEQYF.

This chain connects TRBV5-5 to TRBJ2-1, with 11 bases fitting TRBD2. CDR3 length: 15 amino acids. CDR1 SGHKS and CDR2 YYEKEE come from the germline V gene (reference sequence). Trimming cost V 0 bases and J 6 bases; bases outside gene matches: 2. CDR3 sequence reads: CASSLGLAGSNEQFF. DNA for the CDR3: TGTGCCAGCAGCTTGGGACTAGCGGGATCCAATGAGCAGTTCTTC.

This chain connects TRBV5-4 to TRBJ1-4; D is uncertain. V shed 3 bases and J shed 8 bases, with 17 bases lying between them. This CDR3 spans 15 amino acids. CDR1 and CDR2 from the germline V gene are SGHNT and YYREEE (reference sequence). CDR3 loop: CASSSADGRGEKLFF. The DNA of the CDR3 is TGTGCCAGCAGCTCGGCCGACGGGAGAGGCGAAAAACTGTTTTTT.

The chain is built from TRBV19 and TRBJ2-7, with D perhaps TRBD2 (6 bases). Deletions cut 5 bases from V and 2 bases from J, with 13 bases between. Germline CDR1 reads LNHDA; CDR2 reads SQIVND (reference sequence). The CDR3 is 14 residues long. The CDR3 region has the DNA TGTGCCAGTAGTTTCCGGGACTCAACCTACGAGCAGTACTTC. Its translation: CASSFRDSTYEQYF.

V gene TRBV4-1 combines with J gene TRBJ2-1; 7 positions match TRBD1. Germline trimming cut 4 bases from V and 1 base from J; bases unmatched to any gene: 7. Looked up from germline, CDR1 is MGHRA and CDR2 is YSYEKL. This CDR3 has 16 amino acids. The CDR3 nucleotides read TGCGCCAGCAGCCGACCCGGACAGGATTCCTACAATGAGCAGTTCTTC. Translated: CASSRPGQDSYNEQFF.

The chain links TRBV18 to TRBJ1-4; D is undetermined. Trimming cost V 2 bases and J 0 bases, with 10 bases left between them. Germline V lookup: CDR1 KGHSH, CDR2 LQKENI. The CDR3 has 16 amino acids. The CDR3 DNA reads as TGTGCCAGCTCACCATCAAGAGGGACAACTAATGAAAAACTGTTTTTT. It is translated as CASSPSRGTTNEKLFF.

The chain couples TRBV19 to TRBJ1-5; the D gene is possibly TRBD1 (5 bases). The CDR3 has 16 residues. Looked up from germline, CDR1 is LNHDA and CDR2 is SQIVND (reference sequence). Deletions cut 4 bases from V and 6 bases from J, with 19 bases between. This CDR3 is CASSKRSGVRAQPQHF. CDR3 in DNA: TGTGCCAGTAGTAAACGCTCGGGGGTCCGGGCTCAGCCCCAGCATTTT.

The chain is built from TRBV6-6 and TRBJ2-7; possibly TRBD1 for D (6 bases). Trimming left V 6 bases short and J 7 bases short, with 13 bases between. Germline values: CDR1 MNHNY, CDR2 SVGAGI (reference sequence). The CDR3 is 12 residues long. DNA for the CDR3: TGTGCCAGCAGAAAGGACAGAGGAGAGCAGTACTTC. Amino acid sequence: CASRKDRGEQYF.

A few counts support this clone. This chain links TRBV4-2 with TRBJ2-1; 10 bases agree with TRBD2. The CDR3 is 15 amino acids. From germline, CDR1 is LGHNA and CDR2 YNFKEQ. Unmatched junction bases numbered 0, after V lost 1 base and J lost 3 bases. DNA for the CDR3: TGTGCCAGCAGCCAAGGGACTAGCGGCTACAATGAGCAGTTCTTC. This codes for CASSQGTSGYNEQFF.

The rearrangement uses TRBV6-5 and TRBJ1-5, with D perhaps TRBD1 (5 bases). Between the trimmed V and J ends, which lost 3 bases and 5 bases, there was a span of 11 bases. This CDR3 is 14 amino acids long. The germline CDR1 and CDR2 sequences are MNHEY and SVGAGI. CDR3 protein: CASSYRQNYQPQHF. The CDR3 DNA reads TGTGCCAGCAGTTATCGACAGAACTATCAGCCCCAGCATTTT.

The chain has TRBV13 and TRBJ1-1, with D hard to call. Trimming cost V 5 bases and J 7 bases, with 11 bases left between them. Germline V gene sequence: CDR1 PRHDT, CDR2 FYEKMQ (reference sequence). The CDR3 spans 12 residues. Here the CDR3 DNA reads TGTGCCAGCAGCCAGTACGGGGTTGAAGCTTTCTTT. It encodes CASSQYGVEAFF.

This chain links TRBV7-6 with TRBJ1-3; 9 nucleotides align to TRBD1. After removal of 2 bases from V and 4 bases from J, the junction contained 9 bases not matched to a gene. CDR3 size: 17 residues. Germline lookup yields CDR1 SGHVS and CDR2 FNYEAQ. The CDR3 bases are TGTGCCAGCAGCTTAAGATCCGGACAGGGGTCAGGAAACACCATATATTTT. Translation: CASSLRSGQGSGNTIYF.

The rearrangement uses TRBV4-1 and TRBJ2-5, with D perhaps matching TRBD1 (6 bases). There are 15 residues in the CDR3. Germline loops: CDR1 MGHRA, CDR2 YSYEKL. The V gene lost 0 bases and the J gene lost 5 bases, with 13 bases spanning the gap. In DNA form, the CDR3 reads TGCGCCAGCAGCCAAGAAAGGACAGCCCGCGAGACCCAGTACTTC. Translation: CASSQERTARETQYF.

The chain has TRBV3-1 (or the pseudogene TRBV3-2) and TRBJ1-2; weak D call: TRBD1 (6 bases). CDR3 size: 19 residues. CDR1 is LGHDT and CDR2 is YNNKEL in the germline V gene (reference sequence). Trimming took off 2 bases at V and 1 base at J, with 23 bases between the two ends. CDR3 protein: CASSQSSWGRGYNNYGYTF. CDR3 bases: TGTGCCAGCAGCCAATCCTCCTGGGGCAGGGGATATAATAACTATGGCTACACCTTC.

This chain uses TRBV5-4 with TRBJ2-5; D unresolved. The CDR3 covers 13 residues. Germline V CDR1 and CDR2: SGHNT, YYREEE (reference sequence). Trimming took 4 bases from V and 4 from J, leaving 11 bases between them. CDR3 amino acids: CASSPTSGETQYF. As DNA, the CDR3 is TGTGCCAGCAGCCCGACTTCGGGAGAGACCCAGTACTTC.

The rearrangement joins TRBV18 to TRBJ2-1; 11 nucleotides match TRBD1. CDR3 length equals 17 residues. The junction had 6 bases not matched to a gene; V was cut back by 0 bases and J by 5 bases. Germline loops: CDR1 KGHSH, CDR2 LQKENI. The CDR3, as DNA: TGTGCCAGCTCACCACCTACGGGACAGGGGGGCCACAATGAGCAGTTCTTC. It specifies CASSPPTGQGGHNEQFF.

The CDR3 nucleotides read TGTGCCAGCTCACGGACAGCTACCTATCCCTCCTCTGGGGCCAACGTCCTGACTTTC. It encodes CASSRTATYPSSGANVLTF. The chain combines TRBV18 with TRBJ2-6, with D perhaps TRBD1 (6 bases). Per germline, CDR1 KGHSH and CDR2 LQKENI. The CDR3 is made up of 19 amino acids. V lost 4 bases to trimming and J lost 0 bases, with 19 bases between them.

The chain has TRBV30 and TRBJ1-1, with a weak D call TRBD1 (5 bases). V shed 1 base and J shed 2 bases, with 20 bases lying between them. CDR3 length: 17 residues. Germline V gene lookup returns CDR1 GTSNPN and CDR2 SVGIG (reference sequence). The CDR3, as DNA: TGTGCCTGGAGTGGGCGGCAATGGGGACTGGTAAACACTGAAGCTTTCTTT. Amino acids: CAWSGRQWGLVNTEAFF.

The rearrangement uses TRBV7-3 and TRBJ2-2; 9 nucleotides agree with TRBD2. Germline loops: CDR1 SGHTA, CDR2 FQGTGA. V lost 1 base and J lost 6; bases outside the gene matches: 6. The CDR3 has 16 residues. The CDR3 here is CASSLNPGGRAGELFF. The CDR3 coding sequence is TGTGCCAGCAGCTTAAATCCGGGCGGGAGGGCCGGGGAGCTGTTTTTT.

V gene TRBV28 combines with J gene TRBJ1-6; 7 positions match TRBD1. Germline V gives CDR1 MDHEN, CDR2 SYDVKM. V shed 6 bases, J shed 1 base, and the junction held 6 bases outside the gene matches. CDR3 size: 16 residues. CDR3 bases: TGTGCCAGCAGGAGACAGGGTGAATCCTATAATTCACCCCTCCACTTT. This translates into CASRRQGESYNSPLHF.